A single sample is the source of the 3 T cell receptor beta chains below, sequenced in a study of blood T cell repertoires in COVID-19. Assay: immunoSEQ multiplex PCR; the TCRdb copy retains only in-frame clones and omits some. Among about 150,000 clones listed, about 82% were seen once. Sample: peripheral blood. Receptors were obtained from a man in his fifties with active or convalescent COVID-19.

CDR3 residues: CASTTRVSTNEKLFF. Written as DNA, the CDR3 is TGTGCCAGCACAACCCGGGTTTCCACTAATGAAAAACTGTTTTTT. The chain recombines TRBV2 with TRBJ1-4; unclear D gene. Germline CDR1 reads SNHLY; CDR2 reads FYNNEI. V dropped 7 bases and J dropped 2 bases, with 14 bases sitting between them. The CDR3 is 15 residues long.

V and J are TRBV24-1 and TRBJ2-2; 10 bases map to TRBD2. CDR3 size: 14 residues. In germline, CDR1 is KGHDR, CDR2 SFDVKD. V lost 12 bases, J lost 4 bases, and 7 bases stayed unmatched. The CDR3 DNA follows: TGTGCCTCCTCGGCTAGCGGGAGCACCGGGGAGCTGTTTTTT. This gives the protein CASSASGSTGELFF.

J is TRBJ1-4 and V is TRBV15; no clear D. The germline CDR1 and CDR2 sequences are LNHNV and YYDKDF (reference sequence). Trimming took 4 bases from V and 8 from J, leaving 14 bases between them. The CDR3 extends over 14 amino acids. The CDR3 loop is CATSKGGLLEKLFF. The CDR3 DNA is TGTGCCACCAGCAAGGGAGGGCTTCTGGAAAAACTGTTTTTT.